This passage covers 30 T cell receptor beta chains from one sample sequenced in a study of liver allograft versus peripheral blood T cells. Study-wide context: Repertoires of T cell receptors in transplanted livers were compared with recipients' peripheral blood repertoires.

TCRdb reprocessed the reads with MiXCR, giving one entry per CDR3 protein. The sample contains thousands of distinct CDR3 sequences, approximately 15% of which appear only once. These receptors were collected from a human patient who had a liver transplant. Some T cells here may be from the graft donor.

This CDR3 reads CASSLVNTEAFF. The CDR3 DNA reads as TGTGCCAGCAGCTTAGTGAACACTGAAGCTTTCTTT. The chain carries TRBV5-6 and TRBJ1-1; D unclear. The CDR3 is 12 residues long. Germline CDR1 SGHDT, CDR2 YYEEEE. The V gene lost 2 bases and the J gene lost 0 bases, with 2 bases spanning the gap.

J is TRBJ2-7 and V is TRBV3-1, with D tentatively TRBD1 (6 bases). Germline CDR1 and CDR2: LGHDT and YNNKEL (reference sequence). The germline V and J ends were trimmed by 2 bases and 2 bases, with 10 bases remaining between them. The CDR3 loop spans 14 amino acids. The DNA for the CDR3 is TGTGCCAGCAGCCAATTTCGGGACACCTACGAGCAGTACTTC. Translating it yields CASSQFRDTYEQYF.

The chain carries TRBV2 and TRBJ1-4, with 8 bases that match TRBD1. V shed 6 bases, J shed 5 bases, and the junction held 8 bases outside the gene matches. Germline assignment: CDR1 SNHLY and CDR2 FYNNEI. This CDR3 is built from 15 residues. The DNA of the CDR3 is TGTGCCAGCAGGATTATCCGGGACAGGAATGAAAAACTGTTTTTT. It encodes CASRIIRDRNEKLFF.

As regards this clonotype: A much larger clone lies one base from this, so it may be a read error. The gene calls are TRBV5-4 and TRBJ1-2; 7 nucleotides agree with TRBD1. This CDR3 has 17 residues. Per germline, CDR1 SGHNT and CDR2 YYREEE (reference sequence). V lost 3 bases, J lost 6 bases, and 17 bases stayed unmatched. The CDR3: CASSYNGQASFMNGYTF. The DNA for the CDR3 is TGTGCCAGCAGCTATAATGGACAGGCGTCCTTTATGAATGGCTACACCTTC.

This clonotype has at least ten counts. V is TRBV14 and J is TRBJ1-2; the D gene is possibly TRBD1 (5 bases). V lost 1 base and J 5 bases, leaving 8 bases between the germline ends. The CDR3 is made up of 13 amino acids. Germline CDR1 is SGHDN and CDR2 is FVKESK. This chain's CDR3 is CASSQVTGYGYTF. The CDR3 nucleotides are TGTGCCAGCAGCCAAGTTACAGGATATGGCTACACCTTC.

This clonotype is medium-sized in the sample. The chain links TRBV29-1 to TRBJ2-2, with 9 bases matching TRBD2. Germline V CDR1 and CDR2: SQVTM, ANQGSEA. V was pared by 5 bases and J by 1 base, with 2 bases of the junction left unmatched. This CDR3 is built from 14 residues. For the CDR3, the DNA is TGCAGCGTTCAACTAGCGGGGAACACCGGGGAGCTGTTTTTT. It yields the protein CSVQLAGNTGELFF.

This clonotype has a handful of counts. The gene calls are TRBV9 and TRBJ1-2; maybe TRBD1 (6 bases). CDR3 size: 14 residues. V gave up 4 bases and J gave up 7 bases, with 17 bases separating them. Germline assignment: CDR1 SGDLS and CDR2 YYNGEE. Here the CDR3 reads CASSSQMGAGGYTF. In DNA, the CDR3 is TGTGCCAGCAGCTCCCAGATGGGGGCAGGTGGCTACACCTTC.

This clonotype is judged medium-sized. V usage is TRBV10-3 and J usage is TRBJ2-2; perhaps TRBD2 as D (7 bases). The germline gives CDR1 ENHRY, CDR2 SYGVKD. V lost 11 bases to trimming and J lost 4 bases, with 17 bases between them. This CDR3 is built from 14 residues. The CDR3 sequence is CASRGGASTGELFF. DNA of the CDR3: TGTGCCTCGAGGGGGGGGGCTAGCACCGGGGAGCTGTTTTTT.

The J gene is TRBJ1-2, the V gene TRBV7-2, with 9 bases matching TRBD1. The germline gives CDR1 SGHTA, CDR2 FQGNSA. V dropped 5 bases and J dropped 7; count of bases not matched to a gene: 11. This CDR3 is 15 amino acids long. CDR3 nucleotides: TGTGCCAGCAGCCCAGGGTGGACAGGGGAGGGTGGCTACACCTTC. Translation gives CASSPGWTGEGGYTF.

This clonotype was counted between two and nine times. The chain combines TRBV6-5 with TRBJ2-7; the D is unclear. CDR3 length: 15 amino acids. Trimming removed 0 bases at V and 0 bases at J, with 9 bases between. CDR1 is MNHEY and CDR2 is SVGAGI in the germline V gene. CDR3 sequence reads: CASSYSSSISYEQYF. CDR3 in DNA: TGTGCCAGCAGTTACTCTTCCAGTATCTCCTACGAGCAGTACTTC.

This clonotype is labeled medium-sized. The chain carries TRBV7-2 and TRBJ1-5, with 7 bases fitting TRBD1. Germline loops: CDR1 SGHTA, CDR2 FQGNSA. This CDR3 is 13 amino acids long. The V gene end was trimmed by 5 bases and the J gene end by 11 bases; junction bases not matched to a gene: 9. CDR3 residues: CASSTTGSNAQHF. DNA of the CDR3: TGTGCCAGCAGCACGACAGGGAGTAATGCCCAGCATTTT.

For the CDR3, the DNA is TGCAGTGCTAAGGAATGGACAGATACGCAGTATTTT. It translates to CSAKEWTDTQYF. V is TRBV20-1 and J is TRBJ2-3; no reliable D call. V was pared by 4 bases and J by 3 bases, with 8 bases between. The CDR3 runs 12 residues. Per germline, CDR1 DFQATT and CDR2 SNEGSKA (reference sequence).

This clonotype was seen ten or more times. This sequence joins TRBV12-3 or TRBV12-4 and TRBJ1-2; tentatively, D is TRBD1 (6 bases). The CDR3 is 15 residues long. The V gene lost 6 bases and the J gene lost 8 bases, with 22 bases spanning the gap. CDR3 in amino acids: CASSPEGGGVRGYTF. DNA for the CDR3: TGTGCCAGCAGCCCGGAGGGGGGGGGCGTCAGGGGCTACACCTTC.

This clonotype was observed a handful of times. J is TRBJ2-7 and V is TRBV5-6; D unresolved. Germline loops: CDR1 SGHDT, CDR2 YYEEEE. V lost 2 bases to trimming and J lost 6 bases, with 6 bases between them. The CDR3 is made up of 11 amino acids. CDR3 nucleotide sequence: TGTGCCAGCAGCTTATCTGGCGAGCAGTACTTC. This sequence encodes CASSLSGEQYF.

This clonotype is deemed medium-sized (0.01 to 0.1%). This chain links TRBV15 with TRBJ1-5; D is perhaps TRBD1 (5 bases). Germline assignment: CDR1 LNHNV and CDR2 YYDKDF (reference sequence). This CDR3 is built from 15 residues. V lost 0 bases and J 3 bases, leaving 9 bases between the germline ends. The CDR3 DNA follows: TGTGCCACCAGCAGAGATCAAGGGGACAATCAGCCCCAGCATTTT. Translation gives CATSRDQGDNQPQHF.

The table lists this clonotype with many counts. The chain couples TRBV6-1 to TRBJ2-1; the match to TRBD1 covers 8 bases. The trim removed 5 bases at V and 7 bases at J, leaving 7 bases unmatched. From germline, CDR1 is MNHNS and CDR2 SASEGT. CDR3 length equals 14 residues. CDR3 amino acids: CASSTRTGSNEQFF. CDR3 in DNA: TGTGCCAGCAGTACCAGGACAGGGTCAAATGAGCAGTTCTTC.

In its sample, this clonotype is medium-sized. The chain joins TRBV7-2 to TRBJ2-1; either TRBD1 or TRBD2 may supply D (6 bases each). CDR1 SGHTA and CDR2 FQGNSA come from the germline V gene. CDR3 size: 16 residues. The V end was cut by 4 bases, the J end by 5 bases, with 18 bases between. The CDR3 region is CASSSIWGARNNEQFF. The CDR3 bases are TGTGCCAGCAGCTCTATTTGGGGGGCGCGAAACAATGAGCAGTTCTTC.

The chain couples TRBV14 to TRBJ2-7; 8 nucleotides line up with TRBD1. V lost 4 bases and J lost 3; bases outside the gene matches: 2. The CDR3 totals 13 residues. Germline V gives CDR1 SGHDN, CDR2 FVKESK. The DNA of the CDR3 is TGTGCCAGCAGCCGACAGGGGAGCTACGAGCAGTACTTC. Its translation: CASSRQGSYEQYF.

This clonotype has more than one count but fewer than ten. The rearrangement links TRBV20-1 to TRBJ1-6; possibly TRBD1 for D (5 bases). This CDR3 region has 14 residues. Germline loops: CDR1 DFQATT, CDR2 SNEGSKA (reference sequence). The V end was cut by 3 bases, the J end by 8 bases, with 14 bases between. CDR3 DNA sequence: TGCAGTGCTAGGCCCGGGGGGGACCATTCACCCCTCCACTTT. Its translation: CSARPGGDHSPLHF.

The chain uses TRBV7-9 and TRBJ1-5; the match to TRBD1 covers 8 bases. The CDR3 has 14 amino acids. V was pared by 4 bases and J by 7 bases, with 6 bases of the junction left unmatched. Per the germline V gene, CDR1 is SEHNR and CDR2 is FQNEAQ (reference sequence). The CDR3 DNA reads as TGTGCCAGCAGCTCCGGACAGGGCGGCCAGCCCCAGCATTTT. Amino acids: CASSSGQGGQPQHF.

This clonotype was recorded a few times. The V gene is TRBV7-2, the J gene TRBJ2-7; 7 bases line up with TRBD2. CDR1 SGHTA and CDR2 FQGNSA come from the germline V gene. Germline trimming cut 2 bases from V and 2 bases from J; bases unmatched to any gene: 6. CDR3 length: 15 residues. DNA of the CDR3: TGTGCCAGCAGCTTACGCGGCGGGAGTACCTACGAGCAGTACTTC. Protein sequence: CASSLRGGSTYEQYF. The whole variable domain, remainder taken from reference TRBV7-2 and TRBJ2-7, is GAGVSQSPSNKVTEKGKDVELRCDPISGHTALYWYRQSLGQGLEFLIYFQGNSAPDKSGLPSDRFSAERTGGSVSTLTIQRTQQEDSAVYLCASSLRGGSTYEQYFGPGTRLTVT.

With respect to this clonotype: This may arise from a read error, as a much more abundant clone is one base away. CDR3 region: CANSPTGVGEQFF. In DNA, the CDR3 is TGTGCCAACAGTCCAACAGGGGTAGGTGAGCAGTTCTTC. The V and J genes are TRBV6-6 and TRBJ2-1; 7 bases agree with TRBD1. Germline CDR1 reads MNHNY; CDR2 reads SVGAGI (reference sequence). The CDR3 has 13 residues.

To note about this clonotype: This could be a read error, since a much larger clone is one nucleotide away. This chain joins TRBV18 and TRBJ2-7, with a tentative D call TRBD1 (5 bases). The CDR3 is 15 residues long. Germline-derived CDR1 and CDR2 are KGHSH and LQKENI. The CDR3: CASSPSQDRTYELYF. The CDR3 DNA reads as TGTGCCAGCTCACCATCCCAAGACAGAACCTACGAGCTGTACTTC. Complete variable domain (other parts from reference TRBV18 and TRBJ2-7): NAGVMQNPRHLVRRRGQEARLRCSPMKGHSHVYWYRQLPEEGLKFMVYLQKENIIDESGMPKERFSAEFPKEGPSILRIQQVVRGDSAAYFCASSPSQDRTYELYFGPGTRLTVT.

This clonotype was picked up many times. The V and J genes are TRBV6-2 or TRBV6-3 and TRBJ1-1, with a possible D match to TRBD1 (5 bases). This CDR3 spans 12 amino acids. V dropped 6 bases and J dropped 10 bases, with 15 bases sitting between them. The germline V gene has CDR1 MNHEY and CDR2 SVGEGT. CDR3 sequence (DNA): TGTGCCAGCAGCCGGGGACGGATGGGAGCTTTCTTT. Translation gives CASSRGRMGAFF.

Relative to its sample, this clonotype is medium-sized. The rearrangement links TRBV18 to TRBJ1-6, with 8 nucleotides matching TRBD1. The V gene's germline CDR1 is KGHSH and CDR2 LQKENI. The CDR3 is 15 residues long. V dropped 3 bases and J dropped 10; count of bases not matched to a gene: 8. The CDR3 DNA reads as TGTGCCAGCTCACCTTACCCCAGGGGGCAGTCACCCCTCCACTTT. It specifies CASSPYPRGQSPLHF.

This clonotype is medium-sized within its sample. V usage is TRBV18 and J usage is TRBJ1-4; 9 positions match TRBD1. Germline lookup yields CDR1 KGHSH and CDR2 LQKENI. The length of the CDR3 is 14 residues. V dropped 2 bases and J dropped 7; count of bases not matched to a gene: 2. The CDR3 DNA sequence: TGTGCCAGCTCACCAAGGACAGGGGCTGAAAAACTGTTTTTT. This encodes CASSPRTGAEKLFF.

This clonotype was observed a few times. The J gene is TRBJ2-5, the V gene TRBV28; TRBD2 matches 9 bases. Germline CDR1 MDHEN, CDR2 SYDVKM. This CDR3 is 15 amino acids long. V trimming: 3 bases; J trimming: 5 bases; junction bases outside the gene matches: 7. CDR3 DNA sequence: TGTGCCAGCAGTTTGGCGGGAGGGCCACTGGAGACCCAGTACTTC. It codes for CASSLAGGPLETQYF.

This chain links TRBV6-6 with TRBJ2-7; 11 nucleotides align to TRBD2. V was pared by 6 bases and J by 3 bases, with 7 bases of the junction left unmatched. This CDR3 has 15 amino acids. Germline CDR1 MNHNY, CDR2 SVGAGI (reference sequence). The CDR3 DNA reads TGTGCCAGCAGGCCCAGCACTAGCGGGAGCTACGAGCAGTACTTC. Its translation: CASRPSTSGSYEQYF.

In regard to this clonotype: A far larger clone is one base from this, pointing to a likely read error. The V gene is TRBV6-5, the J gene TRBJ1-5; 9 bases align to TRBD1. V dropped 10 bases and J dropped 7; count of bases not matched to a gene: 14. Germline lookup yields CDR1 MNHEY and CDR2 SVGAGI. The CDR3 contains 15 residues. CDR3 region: CANSLLQGAGQPQHF. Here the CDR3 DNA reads TGTGCCAACAGCCTCCTACAGGGGGCAGGACAGCCCCAGCATTTT.

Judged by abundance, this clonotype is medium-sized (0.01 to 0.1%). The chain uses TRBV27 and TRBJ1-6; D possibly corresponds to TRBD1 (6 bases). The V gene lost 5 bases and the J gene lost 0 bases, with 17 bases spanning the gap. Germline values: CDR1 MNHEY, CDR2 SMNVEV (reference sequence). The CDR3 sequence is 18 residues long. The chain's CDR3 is CASSLTLQGVSYNSPLHF. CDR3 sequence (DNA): TGTGCCAGCAGTCTAACGTTACAGGGTGTCTCCTATAATTCACCCCTCCACTTT.